This TCR beta chain appears in the sequencing data of a study of neoadjuvant nivolumab and ipilimumab in lung cancer. Study background: Nivolumab 3 mg/kg was given days 1, 15 and 29, plus ipilimumab 1 mg/kg day 1 in combination. Regarding the study as a whole: Compared with tumor-adjacent uninvolved lung, resected tumors showed greater richness and clonality. Resected-tumor TCR richness correlated positively with pretherapy blood richness.

CDR3 length: 13 amino acids. In germline, CDR1 is MNHNS, CDR2 SASEGT. Trimming removed 3 bases from V and 3 bases from J, with 8 bases in between. The method was immunoSEQ multiplex PCR; TCRdb's version includes in-frame clones alone and lacks a portion of them. The sample has 30,000 or so clones, 90% seen once; the top ten hold about 5.3%. About this clone: Its antigen is unidentified.

The chain joins TRBV6-1 to TRBJ1-1; D perhaps matches TRBD1 (6 bases). The material sequenced was peripheral blood, taken after neoadjuvant nivolumab, alone or with ipilimumab, at or shortly before surgery. The clonotype was recovered from an adult with non-small cell lung cancer. The CDR3 DNA follows: TGTGCCAGCAGTGAGTACAGGGACACTGAAGCTTTCTTT. It specifies CASSEYRDTEAFF.